Sequencing of this T cell receptor (beta chain) was carried out in a study of radiation and T cells in renal cell carcinoma (dated by TCRdb to about 2020). In the study overall: In total, around 53 samples, comprising around 25 tumors and roughly 27 peripheral blood samples, were subjected to TCR beta sequencing. The final blood draw was performed at 4 weeks after radiation, at the same time as nephrectomy. Across all 53 samples, several million unique CDR3 nucleotide sequences encoding around 2,500,000 unique CDR3 amino acid sequences were identified.

From the cysteine up to the phenylalanine, the CDR3 has a length of 12 residues. Only CDR3 DNA is held: 36 bases, read in frame from base 1. The germline V gene encodes CDR1 SGHAT and CDR2 FQNNGV. V is reduced by 6 bases and J by 6 bases, leaving a spacing of 12 bases between them. The immunoSEQ kit was used, according to the manufacturer's recommendations, to generate TCR beta libraries from genomic DNA. For library preparation, a first multiplex PCR was performed with proprietary primers, followed by a second PCR in which unique barcodes were added, and bead cleanups were performed after each round. A kit-provided positive control reaction and a negative control reaction were included in every sample batch. The final libraries were assessed on an Agilent 4200 TapeStation D1000 ScreenTape, pooled by volume, and quantified by qPCR. Sequencing was performed on an Illumina NextSeq500 with a MidOutput 150-cycle cartridge, and 156 Read1 and 15 Index1 cycles were run with kit custom primers. The pooled library was loaded at about 0.98 pM, with a 20% PhiX control spiked in. Concerning the study's data processing: The vendor-processed data were analyzed in R, and a clonotype was defined as all T cells that share the same CDR3 nucleotide sequence. For clone abundance analyses, frequencies were normalized to the 10,000 most abundant clones per sample. Public T cell clones, which averaged fewer than five per sample, were excluded before analysis. Tumor-enriched clonotypes and baseline blood-enriched clonotypes were defined as those with an abundance difference of at least 32-fold between compartments. Clonotypes expanded or contracted between blood time points were identified with a beta-binomial differential abundance model. The Baroni-Urbani and Buser coefficient was used to measure tumor-blood repertoire similarity, and groups were compared with two-tailed Wilcoxon tests in R. TCRdb took this table from immuneACCESS and kept in-frame rearrangements with V and J called. Such tables lack part of the clones; where checked against another copy, unresolved V genes explain under half of the gap, and the rest is unexplained. V and J calls and clone size follow that table, whereas D and trimming were derived from the DNA. Recorded for this sample are 130,000 to 150,000 clones; 80% to 90% of them occurred a single time. About 17% of the sample is in the top ten clones.

General study outcomes and caveats: Because pretreatment tumor biopsies were not available, the baseline intratumoral presence of clonotypes could not be determined. Top tumor clonotypes rose in blood from baseline to 2 weeks post-radiation, then contracted by 4 weeks, suggesting transient expansion of tumor-resident clones. Dynamics of the blood repertoire were not tracked past 4 weeks after treatment. Effects of radiation dose or scheduling on the TCR repertoire could not be addressed with the single-armed trial design.

About this clone: Its antigen specificity is not known. Within one base of it there is no much larger clone, and no base qualities were kept.

In light of the paper, this sample's time point label describes: blood 4 weeks post-SBRT, at nephrectomy. The treatment or condition label of this sample denotes: 15 Gy SBRT to primary tumor, nephrectomy 4 weeks later. The samples were obtained from a clinical trial, where primary renal cell carcinomas were treated with 15 Gy stereotactic body radiation therapy and then removed by nephrectomy 4 weeks afterward. To follow tumor-enriched clonotypes, peripheral blood was collected serially from radiation-treated patients at baseline and again at 2 weeks and 4 weeks after SBRT. All patients had renal cell carcinoma with clear cell pathology. The QIAamp DNA Blood Mini Kit (Qiagen) was used to prepare genomic DNA for TCR sequencing. The analyses included just those samples that passed every quality control check.

This clonotype originated in a woman in her forties or fifties with renal cell carcinoma. The chain couples TRBV11-2 to TRBJ2-7, and possibly TRBD2, on 6 matching bases. The starting material was blood, obtained from a patient whose treatment included radiotherapy and nephrectomy. CDR3 protein: CASSPTGGEQYF. The DNA sequence reads TGTGCCAGCAGTCCCACCGGGGGCGAGCAGTACTTC.